This T cell receptor (beta chain) originates from a study of blood T cell repertoires in COVID-19. Study-level background: COVID-19 samples from acute and convalescent phases originated in the United States, Italy and Spain. Sources were T cells, B-cell-depleted T cells, or PBMCs; the material itself was cDNA or gDNA.

Study processing details: How many nucleated cells were present was estimated from reference gene primer amplification. Method: immunoSEQ multiplex PCR; TCRdb's copy keeps in-frame clones and lacks some. V and J calls and clone size come straight from that table; D and trimming were deduced from the DNA. The data contain over 150,000 clones, over 75% of them singletons. J was trimmed by 4 bases and V by 3 bases; bases with no gene match: 6. This CDR3 has 14 amino acids. CDR1 is ENHRY, CDR2 SYGVKD, per germline. Material for sequencing was peripheral blood. The chain is built from TRBV10-3 and TRBJ2-7; TRBD2 aligns across 7 bases. This TCR was sampled from a man in his 60s with COVID-19, enrolled during active disease. The CDR3 loop reads CAISESSSGYEQYF. In DNA, the CDR3 is TGTGCCATCAGTGAATCGTCTAGCGGATACGAGCAGTACTTC.